The clone carrying this T cell receptor (beta chain) was counted a few times. The junction differs from germline at one of its ends, possibly a read error. The data derive from a study of early T cells in non-severe SARS-CoV-2 infection. The germline V gene encodes CDR1 GTSNPN and CDR2 SVGIG (reference sequence). CDR3 length: 14 amino acids. Individual cDNA molecules received unique molecular identifiers. TCRdb processed the 5' RACE reads anew with MiXCR; each CDR3 protein has one entry. The sample consists of 100,000 to 150,000 distinct CDR3 sequences, around 14% of them appearing once. This chain links TRBV30 with TRBJ1-4; D is possibly TRBD1 (6 bases). Sequencing was done on a sample of whole blood. The TCR sequence derives from an adult who was a healthcare worker with PCR-confirmed SARS-CoV-2 infection or an uninfected control (not recorded which). CDR3 sequence (DNA): TGTGCCTGCCATCTGGGGGCAACAAATGAAAAACTGTTTTTT. Translating gives CACHLGATNEKLFF.